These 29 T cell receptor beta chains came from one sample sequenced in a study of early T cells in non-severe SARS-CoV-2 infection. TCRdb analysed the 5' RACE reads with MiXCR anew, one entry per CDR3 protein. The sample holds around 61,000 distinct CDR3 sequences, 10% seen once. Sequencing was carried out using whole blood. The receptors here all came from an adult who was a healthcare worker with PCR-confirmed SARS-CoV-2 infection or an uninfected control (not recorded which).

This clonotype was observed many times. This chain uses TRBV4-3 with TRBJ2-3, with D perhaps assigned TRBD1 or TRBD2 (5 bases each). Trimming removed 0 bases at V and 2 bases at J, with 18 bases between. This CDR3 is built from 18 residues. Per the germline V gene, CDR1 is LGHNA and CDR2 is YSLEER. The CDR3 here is CASSQDVWGTSNTDTQYF. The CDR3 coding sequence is TGCGCCAGCAGCCAAGATGTATGGGGGACGTCGAACACAGATACGCAGTATTTT.

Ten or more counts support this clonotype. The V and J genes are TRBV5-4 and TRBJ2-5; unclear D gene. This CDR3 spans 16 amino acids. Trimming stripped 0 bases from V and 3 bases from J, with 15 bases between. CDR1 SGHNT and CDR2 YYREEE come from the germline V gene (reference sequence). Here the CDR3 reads CASSLGGRTAEETQYF. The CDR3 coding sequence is TGTGCCAGCAGCTTGGGAGGCAGAACAGCCGAAGAGACCCAGTACTTC.

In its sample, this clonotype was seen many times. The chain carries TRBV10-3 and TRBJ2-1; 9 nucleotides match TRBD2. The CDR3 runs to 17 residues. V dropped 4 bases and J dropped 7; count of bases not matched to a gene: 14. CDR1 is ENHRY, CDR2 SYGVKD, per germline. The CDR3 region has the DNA TGTGCCATCAGTGGGACGGGACTAGCCGTCTCTCGGAATGAGCAGTTCTTC. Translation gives CAISGTGLAVSRNEQFF.

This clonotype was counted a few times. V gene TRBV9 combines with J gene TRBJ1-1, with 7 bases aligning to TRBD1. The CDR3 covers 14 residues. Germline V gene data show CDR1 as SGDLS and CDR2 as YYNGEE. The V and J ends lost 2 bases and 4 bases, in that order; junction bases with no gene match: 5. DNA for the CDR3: TGTGCCAGCAGCGTGCTTGCAGGGGGCACTGAAGCTTTCTTT. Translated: CASSVLAGGTEAFF.

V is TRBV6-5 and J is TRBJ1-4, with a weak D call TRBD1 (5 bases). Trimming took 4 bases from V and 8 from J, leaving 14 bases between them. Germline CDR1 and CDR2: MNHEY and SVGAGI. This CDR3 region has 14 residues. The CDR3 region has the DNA TGTGCCAGCAGTTCAAGGGGAGGAAGAGAAAAACTGTTTTTT. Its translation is CASSSRGGREKLFF.

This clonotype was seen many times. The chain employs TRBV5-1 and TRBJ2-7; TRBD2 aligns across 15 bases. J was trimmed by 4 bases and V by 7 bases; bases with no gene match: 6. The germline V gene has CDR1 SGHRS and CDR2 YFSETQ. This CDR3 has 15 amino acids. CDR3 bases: TGCGCCAGCGGACTAGCGGGAGGGCCGGGGTACGAGCAGTACTTC. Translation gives CASGLAGGPGYEQYF.

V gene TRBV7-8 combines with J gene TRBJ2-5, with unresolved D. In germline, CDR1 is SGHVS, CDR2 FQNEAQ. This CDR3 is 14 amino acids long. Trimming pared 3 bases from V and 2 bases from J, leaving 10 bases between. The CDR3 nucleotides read TGTGCCAGCAGCTTTTTTCTACGACAAGAGACCCAGTACTTC. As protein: CASSFFLRQETQYF.

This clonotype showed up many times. CDR3 region: CSVGLGEKLFF. The CDR3, as DNA: TGCAGCGTTGGACTGGGGGAAAAACTGTTTTTT. The chain employs TRBV29-1 and TRBJ1-4; no definite D call. Deletions cut 4 bases from V and 8 bases from J, with 8 bases between. Germline CDR1 and CDR2: SQVTM and ANQGSEA. The CDR3 extends over 11 amino acids.

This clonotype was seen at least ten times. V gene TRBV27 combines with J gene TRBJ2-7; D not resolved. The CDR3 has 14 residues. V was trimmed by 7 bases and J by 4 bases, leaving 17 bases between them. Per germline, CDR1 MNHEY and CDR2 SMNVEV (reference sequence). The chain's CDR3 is CASKSPDPSYEQYF. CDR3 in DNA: TGTGCCAGCAAATCGCCCGACCCCTCTTACGAGCAGTACTTC.

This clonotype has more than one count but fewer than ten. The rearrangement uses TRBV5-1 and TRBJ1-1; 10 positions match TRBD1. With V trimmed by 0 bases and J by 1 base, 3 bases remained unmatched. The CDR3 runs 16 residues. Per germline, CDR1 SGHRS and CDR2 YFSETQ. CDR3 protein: CASSLEGQGSNTEAFF. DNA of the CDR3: TGCGCCAGCAGCTTGGAGGGACAGGGGTCGAACACTGAAGCTTTCTTT.

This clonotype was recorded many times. In nucleotides, the CDR3 is TGTGCCAGTAGTAGGGCGGGAGAGGAGACCCAGTACTTC. As protein: CASSRAGEETQYF. The V call is TRBV19, the J call TRBJ2-5, with 7 bases identical to TRBD2. V gave up 4 bases and J gave up 5 bases; unmatched junction bases: 4. CDR3 size: 13 residues. Germline values: CDR1 LNHDA, CDR2 SQIVND (reference sequence).

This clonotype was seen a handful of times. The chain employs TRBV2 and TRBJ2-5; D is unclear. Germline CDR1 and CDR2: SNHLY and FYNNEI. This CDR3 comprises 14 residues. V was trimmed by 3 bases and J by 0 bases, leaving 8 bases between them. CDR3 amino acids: CASSDQQYQETQYF. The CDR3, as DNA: TGTGCCAGCAGTGATCAGCAGTACCAAGAGACCCAGTACTTC.

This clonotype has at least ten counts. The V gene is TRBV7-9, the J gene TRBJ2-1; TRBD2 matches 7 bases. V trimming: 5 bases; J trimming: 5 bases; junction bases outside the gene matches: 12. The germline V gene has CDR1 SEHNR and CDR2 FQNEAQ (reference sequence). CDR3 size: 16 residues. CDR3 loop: CASSPRNTGLNNEQFF. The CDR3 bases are TGTGCCAGCAGCCCCCGGAATACGGGACTAAACAATGAGCAGTTCTTC.

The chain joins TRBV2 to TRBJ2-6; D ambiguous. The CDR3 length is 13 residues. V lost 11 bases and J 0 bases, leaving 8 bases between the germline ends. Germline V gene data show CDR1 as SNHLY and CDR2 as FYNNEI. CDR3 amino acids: CAGSASGANVLTF. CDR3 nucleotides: TGTGCCGGTTCGGCCTCTGGGGCCAACGTCCTGACTTTC.

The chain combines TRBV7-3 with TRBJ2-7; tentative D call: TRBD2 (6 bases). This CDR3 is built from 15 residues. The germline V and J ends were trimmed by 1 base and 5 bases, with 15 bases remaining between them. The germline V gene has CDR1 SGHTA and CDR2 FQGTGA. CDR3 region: CASSLIRGSGNEQYF. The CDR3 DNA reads TGTGCCAGCAGCTTAATACGGGGGAGCGGTAACGAGCAGTACTTC.

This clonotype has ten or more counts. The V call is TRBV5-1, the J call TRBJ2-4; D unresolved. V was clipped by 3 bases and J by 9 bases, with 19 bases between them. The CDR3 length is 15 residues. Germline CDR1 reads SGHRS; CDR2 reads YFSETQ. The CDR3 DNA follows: TGCGCCAGCAGCTCTAACGCAGGCATGGAAGGCATTCAGTACTTC. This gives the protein CASSSNAGMEGIQYF. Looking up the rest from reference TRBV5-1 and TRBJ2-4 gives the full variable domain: KAGVTQTPRYLIKTRGQQVTLSCSPISGHRSVSWYQQTPGQGLQFLFEYFSETQRNKGNFPGRFSGRQFSNSRSEMNVSTLELGDSALYLCASSSNAGMEGIQYFGAGTRLSVL.

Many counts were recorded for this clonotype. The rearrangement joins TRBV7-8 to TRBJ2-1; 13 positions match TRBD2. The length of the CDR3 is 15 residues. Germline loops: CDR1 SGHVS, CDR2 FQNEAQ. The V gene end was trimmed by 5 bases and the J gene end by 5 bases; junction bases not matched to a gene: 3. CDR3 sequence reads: CASSAGLAGDNEQFF. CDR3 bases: TGTGCCAGCAGCGCCGGACTAGCGGGGGACAATGAGCAGTTCTTC.

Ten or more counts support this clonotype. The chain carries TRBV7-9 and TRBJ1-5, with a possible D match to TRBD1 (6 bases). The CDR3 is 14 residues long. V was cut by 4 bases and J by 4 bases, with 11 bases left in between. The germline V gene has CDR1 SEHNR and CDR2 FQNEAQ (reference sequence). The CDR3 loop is CASSSGQFNQPQHF. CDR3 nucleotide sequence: TGTGCCAGCAGCTCCGGACAGTTTAATCAGCCCCAGCATTTT.

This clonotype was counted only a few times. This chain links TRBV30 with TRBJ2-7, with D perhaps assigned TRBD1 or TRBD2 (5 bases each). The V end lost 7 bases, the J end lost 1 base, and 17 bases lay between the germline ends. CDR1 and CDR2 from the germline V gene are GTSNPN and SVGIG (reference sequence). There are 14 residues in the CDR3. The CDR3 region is CASSRAGQSYEQYF. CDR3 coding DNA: TGTGCCTCCTCGAGGGCAGGGCAATCCTACGAGCAGTACTTC.

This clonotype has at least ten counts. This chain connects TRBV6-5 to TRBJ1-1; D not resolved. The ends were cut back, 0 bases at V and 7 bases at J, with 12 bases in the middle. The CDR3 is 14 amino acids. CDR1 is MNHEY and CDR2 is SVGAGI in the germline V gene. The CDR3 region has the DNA TGTGCCAGCAGTTACTCACGGGGTGCCAGTGAAGCTTTCTTT. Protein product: CASSYSRGASEAFF.

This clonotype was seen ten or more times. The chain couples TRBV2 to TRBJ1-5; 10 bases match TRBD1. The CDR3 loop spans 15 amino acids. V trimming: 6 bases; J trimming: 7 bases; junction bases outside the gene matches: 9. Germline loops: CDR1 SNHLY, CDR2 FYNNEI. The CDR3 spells CASSSTGTGEQPQHF. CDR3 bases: TGTGCCAGCAGCAGTACCGGGACAGGGGAACAGCCCCAGCATTTT.

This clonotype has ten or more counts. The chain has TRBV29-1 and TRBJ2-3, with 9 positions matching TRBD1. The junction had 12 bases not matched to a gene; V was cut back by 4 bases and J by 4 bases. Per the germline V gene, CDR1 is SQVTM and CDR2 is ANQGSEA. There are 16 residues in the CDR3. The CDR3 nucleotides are TGCAGCGTTGGGGGTTTGGACAGGGGCGGAGCAGATACGCAGTATTTT. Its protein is CSVGGLDRGGADTQYF.

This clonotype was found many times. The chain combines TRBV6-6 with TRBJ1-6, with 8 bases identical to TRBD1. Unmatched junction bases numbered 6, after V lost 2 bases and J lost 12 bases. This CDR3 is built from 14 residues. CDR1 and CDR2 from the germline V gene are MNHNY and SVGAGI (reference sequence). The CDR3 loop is CASSYPGTGQPLHF. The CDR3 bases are TGTGCCAGCAGTTACCCCGGGACAGGACAACCCCTCCACTTT.

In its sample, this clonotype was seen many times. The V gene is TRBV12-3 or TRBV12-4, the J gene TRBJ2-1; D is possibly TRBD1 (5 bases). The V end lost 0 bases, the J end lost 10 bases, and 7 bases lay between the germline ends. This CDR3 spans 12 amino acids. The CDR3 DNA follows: TGTGCCAGCAGTTTAGCGTGGGGCGAGCAGTTCTTC. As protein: CASSLAWGEQFF.

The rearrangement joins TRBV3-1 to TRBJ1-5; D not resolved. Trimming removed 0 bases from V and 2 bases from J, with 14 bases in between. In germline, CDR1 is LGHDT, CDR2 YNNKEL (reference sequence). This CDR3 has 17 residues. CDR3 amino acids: CASSQDLGGPGNQPQHF. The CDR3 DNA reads TGTGCCAGCAGCCAAGATCTCGGTGGGCCTGGCAATCAGCCCCAGCATTTT.

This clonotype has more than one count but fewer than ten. CDR3 residues: CASSARSGSSYEQYF. CDR3 nucleotides: TGTGCCAGCAGCGCGAGGAGTGGAAGCTCCTACGAGCAGTACTTC. The chain links TRBV9 to TRBJ2-7; no definite D call. The CDR3 is made up of 15 amino acids. Trimming took off 3 bases at V and 0 bases at J, with 13 bases between the two ends. Germline V CDR1 and CDR2: SGDLS, YYNGEE.

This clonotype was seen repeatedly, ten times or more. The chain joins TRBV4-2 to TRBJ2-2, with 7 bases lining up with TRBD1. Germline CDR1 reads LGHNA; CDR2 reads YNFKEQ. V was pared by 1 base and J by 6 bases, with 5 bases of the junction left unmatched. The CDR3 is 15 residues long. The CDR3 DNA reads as TGTGCCAGCAGCCAAGTAAAGCAGGGGGCCGGGGAGCTGTTTTTT. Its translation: CASSQVKQGAGELFF.

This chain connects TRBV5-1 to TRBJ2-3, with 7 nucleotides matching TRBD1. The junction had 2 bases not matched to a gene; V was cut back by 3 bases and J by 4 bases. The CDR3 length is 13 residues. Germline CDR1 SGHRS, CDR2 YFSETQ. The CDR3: CASSWQGADTQYF. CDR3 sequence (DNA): TGCGCCAGCAGCTGGCAGGGGGCAGATACGCAGTATTTT.

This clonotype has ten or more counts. Here the CDR3 reads CASSSSRPWRGTDTQYF. The DNA for the CDR3 is TGTGCCAGCAGCTCTTCCCGTCCCTGGAGAGGAACAGATACGCAGTATTTT. This chain connects TRBV6-5 to TRBJ2-3; D gene ambiguous. V lost 6 bases and J lost 3, with 22 bases in between. CDR3 length equals 17 residues. Germline values: CDR1 MNHEY, CDR2 SVGAGI.